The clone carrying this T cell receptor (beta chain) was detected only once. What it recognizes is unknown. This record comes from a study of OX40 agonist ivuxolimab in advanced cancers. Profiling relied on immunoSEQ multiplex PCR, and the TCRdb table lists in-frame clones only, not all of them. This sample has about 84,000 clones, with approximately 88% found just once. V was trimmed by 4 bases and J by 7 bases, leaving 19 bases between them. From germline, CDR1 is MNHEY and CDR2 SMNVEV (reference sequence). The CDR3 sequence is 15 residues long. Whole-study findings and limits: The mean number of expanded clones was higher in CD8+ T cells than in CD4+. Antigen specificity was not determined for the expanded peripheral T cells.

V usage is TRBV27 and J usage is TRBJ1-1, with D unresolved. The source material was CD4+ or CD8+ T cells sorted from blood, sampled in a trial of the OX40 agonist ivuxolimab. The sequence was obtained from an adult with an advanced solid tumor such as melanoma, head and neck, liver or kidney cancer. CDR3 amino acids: CASSSRYRTDLEAFF. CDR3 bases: TGTGCCAGCAGTTCCCGGTACCGGACGGATCTTGAAGCTTTCTTT.